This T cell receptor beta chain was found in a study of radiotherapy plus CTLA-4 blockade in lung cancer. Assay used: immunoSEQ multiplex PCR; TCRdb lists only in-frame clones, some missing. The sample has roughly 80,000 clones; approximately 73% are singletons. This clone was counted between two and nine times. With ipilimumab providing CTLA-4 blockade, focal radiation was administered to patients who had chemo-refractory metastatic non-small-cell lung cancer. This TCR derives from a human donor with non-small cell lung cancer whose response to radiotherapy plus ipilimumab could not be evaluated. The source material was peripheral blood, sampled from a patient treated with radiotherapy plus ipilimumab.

The CDR3 region is CASSWGLVASTDTQYF. The DNA for the CDR3 is TGTGCCAGCAGCTGGGGACTAGTAGCCAGCACAGATACGCAGTATTTT. The chain recombines TRBV11-3 with TRBJ2-3, with 8 bases lining up with TRBD2. This CDR3 is 16 amino acids long. V lost 4 bases and J lost 0; bases outside the gene matches: 6. Germline assignment: CDR1 SGHNT and CDR2 YENEEA.